This TCR beta chain was recovered during a study of shared clonotypes between healthy human individuals. About the study: Sampling drew on donors who were two women and three men aged 18 to 49. The study, taken as a whole, reports: In four donors, roughly 5.2% of naive CD4 clonotypes appeared in common.

Here immunoSEQ multiplex PCR was the method, and the copy in TCRdb shows in-frame clones only, minus some. The sample shows 760,000 or so clones, approximately 97% of them seen only once. Naive-designated CD8 cells lacked CD45RO, were positively enriched for CCR7, and omitted terminally differentiated effector memory CD45RA+ cells. Healthy HIV-negative adults without recent acute infections or vaccinations served as donors. Germline CDR1 reads SEHNR; CDR2 reads FQNEAQ (reference sequence). Trimming took 0 bases from V and 6 from J, leaving 21 bases between them. The CDR3 is 17 amino acids. On this clone: The antigen remains unidentified.

Sequencing was performed on naive CD8+ T cells sorted from blood. This chain links TRBV7-9 with TRBJ2-7, with a possible D match to TRBD1 (5 bases). The sequence came from a man aged 25 to 40 in good health. The CDR3 here is CASSLARQWAVLGEQYF. In DNA, the CDR3 is TGTGCCAGCAGCTTAGCGCGACAGTGGGCCGTCTTGGGCGAGCAGTACTTC.